This note documents a single T cell receptor (beta chain) sequence. The antigen is not known. V shed 1 base and J shed 5 bases, with 9 bases lying between them. CDR3 size: 14 residues. Germline V gives CDR1 MNHEY, CDR2 SMNVEV (reference sequence). These data originate in a study of cytomegalovirus exposure and HLA in healthy donors. Background on the study: A later analysis reported the approximately 120 validation repertoires used the same platform as the approximately 650 first-cohort repertoires. Broader study findings: Investigators reported 150 to 200 TCR beta chains as tied to cytomegalovirus. Reports credit the classifier with highly specific, highly sensitive diagnosis of cytomegalovirus status. As confirmed in vitro, three CMV-associated chains were specific for CMV antigens.

Using immunoSEQ multiplex PCR, the repertoire was profiled, and TCRdb retains in-frame clones only, with some absent. The sample includes 250,000 to 350,000 clones, 87% of them seen just once. The sequenced sample consisted of PBMCs. This sequence joins TRBV27 and TRBJ1-5; no definite D call. The clonotype originates from a woman in her twenties or thirties in good health and CMV-seropositive. CDR3 sequence (DNA): TGTGCCAGCAGTTTATACGCGCCAGATCAGCCCCAGCATTTT. As protein: CASSLYAPDQPQHF.